What follows are 30 T cell receptor beta chains derived from one specimen sequenced in a study of blood T cell repertoires in COVID-19. The repertoire was sequenced with immunoSEQ multiplex PCR; TCRdb's copy has only in-frame clones and lacks some. This sample has about 110,000 clones, with under 90% found just once. Sequencing input: peripheral blood. These receptors were obtained from a woman aged 55 to 70 with acute or convalescent COVID-19.

This sequence joins TRBV12-5 and TRBJ1-5, with a weak D call TRBD1 (6 bases). CDR3 length: 16 residues. Trimming pared 0 bases from V and 5 bases from J, leaving 14 bases between. Looked up from germline, CDR1 is LGHNT and CDR2 is FRNRAP. CDR3 bases: TGTGCTAGTGGTTTGGTACGGGCAGGGGACGATCAGCCCCAGCATTTT. Its translation: CASGLVRAGDDQPQHF.

The gene calls are TRBV9 and TRBJ2-1, with 13 bases aligning to TRBD2. Germline values: CDR1 SGDLS, CDR2 YYNGEE. The CDR3 runs to 16 residues. After removal of 0 bases from V and 7 bases from J, the junction contained 4 bases not matched to a gene. CDR3 sequence reads: CASSVGTSGGANEQFF. CDR3 DNA sequence: TGTGCCAGCAGCGTAGGAACTAGCGGGGGGGCAAATGAGCAGTTCTTC. Filled out from reference TRBV9 and TRBJ2-1, the complete variable domain reads DSGVTQTPKHLITATGQRVTLRCSPRSGDLSVYWYQQSLDQGLQFLIQYYNGEERAKGNILERFSAQQFPDLHSELNLSSLELGDSALYFCASSVGTSGGANEQFFGPGTRLTVL.

The J gene is TRBJ2-1, the V gene TRBV18; 9 bases match TRBD2. Germline V gene lookup returns CDR1 KGHSH and CDR2 LQKENI. J was trimmed by 3 bases and V by 0 bases; bases with no gene match: 6. The CDR3 runs 17 residues. The CDR3 is CASSPPGRGGLYNEQFF. DNA for the CDR3: TGTGCCAGCTCACCACCGGGGCGGGGGGGCCTCTACAATGAGCAGTTCTTC.

This rearrangement joins TRBV9 to TRBJ2-3; D not certain. CDR3 length: 14 residues. V dropped 2 bases and J dropped 4 bases, with 11 bases sitting between them. Per the germline V gene, CDR1 is SGDLS and CDR2 is YYNGEE. CDR3 amino acids: CASSVEYAADTQYF. The CDR3 DNA follows: TGTGCCAGCAGCGTGGAGTACGCGGCAGATACGCAGTATTTT.

V is TRBV19 and J is TRBJ2-2, with 9 bases aligning to TRBD1. Losses at the gene ends were 9 bases for V and 8 bases for J; bases not matched to a gene: 7. Looked up from germline, CDR1 is LNHDA and CDR2 is SQIVND (reference sequence). This CDR3 has 13 residues. CDR3 sequence (DNA): TGTGCCAGCAAACAGGGGGCGTGGGGGGAGCTGTTTTTT. Protein sequence: CASKQGAWGELFF.

The V and J genes are TRBV30 and TRBJ1-1; D unclear. Germline V gene data show CDR1 as GTSNPN and CDR2 as SVGIG (reference sequence). This CDR3 contains 13 residues. The V end lost 4 bases, the J end lost 3 bases, and 12 bases lay between the germline ends. The CDR3 DNA reads TGTGCCTGGACCCGGAGGGTGGACACTGAAGCTTTCTTT. The encoded protein is CAWTRRVDTEAFF.

The chain recombines TRBV29-1 with TRBJ2-1; 9 bases are shared with TRBD1. Losses at the gene ends were 5 bases for V and 7 bases for J; bases not matched to a gene: 9. CDR3 length equals 14 residues. The germline V gene encodes CDR1 SQVTM and CDR2 ANQGSEA. The CDR3 DNA sequence: TGCAGCGTTTATCCCGGGACAGGGAGGAATGAGCAGTTCTTC. Protein: CSVYPGTGRNEQFF.

The chain has TRBV27 and TRBJ2-1, with 9 nucleotides matching TRBD1. CDR1 MNHEY and CDR2 SMNVEV come from the germline V gene (reference sequence). V lost 5 bases, J lost 9 bases, and 11 bases stayed unmatched. CDR3 length: 15 amino acids. CDR3 sequence: CASSQPGQGGGEQFF. Written as DNA, the CDR3 is TGTGCCAGCAGTCAACCGGGACAGGGTGGGGGTGAGCAGTTCTTC.

V and J are TRBV28 and TRBJ2-3, with 8 bases matching TRBD2. The CDR3 runs to 16 residues. CDR1 is MDHEN, CDR2 SYDVKM, per germline. V shed 5 bases and J 0 bases; nucleotides not matched to a gene: 7. The CDR3 sequence: CASSRRLATSTDTQYF. The CDR3 region has the DNA TGTGCCAGCAGTCGACGACTAGCGACTAGCACAGATACGCAGTATTTT. The full variable domain, its missing parts supplied by reference TRBV28 and TRBJ2-3, is DVKVTQSSRYLVKRTGEKVFLECVQDMDHENMFWYRQDPGLGLRLIYFSYDVKMKEKGDIPEGYSVSREKKERFSLILESASTNQTSMYLCASSRRLATSTDTQYFGPGTRLTVL.

The chain combines TRBV5-1 with TRBJ2-2; 8 bases align to TRBD2. With V trimmed by 7 bases and J by 4 bases, 6 bases remained unmatched. This CDR3 is built from 14 residues. Germline V gene lookup returns CDR1 SGHRS and CDR2 YFSETQ. The CDR3 DNA reads as TGCGCCAGCCGGGGGAGCGGGGGCACCGGGGAGCTGTTTTTT. It codes for CASRGSGGTGELFF. The full variable domain, its missing parts supplied by reference TRBV5-1 and TRBJ2-2, is KAGVTQTPRYLIKTRGQQVTLSCSPISGHRSVSWYQQTPGQGLQFLFEYFSETQRNKGNFPGRFSGRQFSNSRSEMNVSTLELGDSALYLCASRGSGGTGELFFGEGSRLTVL.

The chain is built from TRBV19 and TRBJ1-5, with a weak D call TRBD1 (6 bases). This CDR3 region has 16 residues. V lost 1 base to trimming and J lost 6 bases, with 16 bases between them. Germline lookup yields CDR1 LNHDA and CDR2 SQIVND (reference sequence). Here the CDR3 DNA reads TGTGCCAGTAGTATAGGTGGACAGCTCCGGGGTCAGCCCCAGCATTTT. Amino acids: CASSIGGQLRGQPQHF.

V usage is TRBV6-5 and J usage is TRBJ1-1; possible D gene TRBD1, 6 bases. V lost 6 bases, J lost 7 bases, and 18 bases lay in between. Germline values: CDR1 MNHEY, CDR2 SVGAGI. The CDR3 is 14 residues long. The CDR3 protein is CASSPAGAKGEAFF. The CDR3, as DNA: TGTGCCAGCAGCCCCGCGGGGGCTAAAGGTGAAGCTTTCTTT.

The chain couples TRBV5-6 to TRBJ1-1, with TRBD1 matching over 7 bases. Germline V gene sequence: CDR1 SGHDT, CDR2 YYEEEE. Trimming at V came to 1 base and at J to 7 bases, leaving 4 bases not matched to a gene. CDR3 length: 13 residues. The CDR3 protein is CASSLTGADEAFF. DNA for the CDR3: TGTGCCAGCAGCTTGACAGGGGCGGATGAAGCTTTCTTT.

The rearrangement uses TRBV19 and TRBJ1-6; D is unclear. The germline gives CDR1 LNHDA, CDR2 SQIVND (reference sequence). This CDR3 has 15 amino acids. V lost 1 base, J lost 5 bases, and 9 bases lay in between. This chain's CDR3 is CASSIGGQDNSPLHF. As DNA, the CDR3 is TGTGCCAGTAGTATAGGCGGGCAGGATAATTCACCCCTCCACTTT.

V gene TRBV5-1 combines with J gene TRBJ2-7; 8 nucleotides align to TRBD2. V was pared by 0 bases and J by 0 bases, with 5 bases of the junction left unmatched. This CDR3 is 16 amino acids long. Germline V gene sequence: CDR1 SGHRS, CDR2 YFSETQ. The CDR3 here is CASSLGGSGGSYEQYF. CDR3 coding DNA: TGCGCCAGCAGCTTGGGGGGGAGCGGGGGCTCCTACGAGCAGTACTTC.

The V call is TRBV28, the J call TRBJ1-4, with 9 nucleotides matching TRBD1. The V gene's germline CDR1 is MDHEN and CDR2 SYDVKM. CDR3 length: 15 amino acids. V was clipped by 2 bases and J by 10 bases; unmatched bases: 8. CDR3 sequence reads: CASSLPTGGGRKLFF. DNA of the CDR3: TGTGCCAGCAGTTTACCAACAGGGGGCGGTAGAAAACTGTTTTTT.

The chain carries TRBV27 and TRBJ2-7; 9 nucleotides align to TRBD2. The J segment lost 6 bases and the V segment lost 2 bases, leaving 2 bases of the junction unmatched. The CDR3 spans 13 residues. Germline CDR1 MNHEY, CDR2 SMNVEV (reference sequence). The CDR3 nucleotides read TGTGCCAGCAGTTTAGGGACTAGCTCCGAGCAGTACTTC. This codes for CASSLGTSSEQYF.

This rearrangement joins TRBV29-1 to TRBJ2-7; 13 bases fit TRBD2. The CDR3 runs to 12 residues. Germline CDR1 and CDR2: SQVTM and ANQGSEA. Trimming at V came to 6 bases and at J to 6 bases, leaving 2 bases not matched to a gene. In nucleotides, the CDR3 is TGCAGCGTCGGGACTAGCGGGATCGAGCAGTACTTC. It encodes CSVGTSGIEQYF.

The chain uses TRBV5-1 and TRBJ1-1, with a tentative D call TRBD1 (6 bases). Trimming shortened V by 4 bases and J by 2 bases, and 21 bases separated the two germline ends. The germline CDR1 and CDR2 sequences are SGHRS and YFSETQ. The CDR3 runs to 17 residues. The CDR3 protein is CASSRTFGTQSNTEAFF. The CDR3, as DNA: TGCGCCAGCAGCAGAACATTCGGGACACAATCTAACACTGAAGCTTTCTTT.

This clone has a single count. The rearrangement joins TRBV29-1 to TRBJ1-1; unclear D gene. The CDR3 has 16 amino acids. V gave up 4 bases and J gave up 1 base, with 19 bases separating them. Per the germline V gene, CDR1 is SQVTM and CDR2 is ANQGSEA. The CDR3 protein is CSVVPSSSGTNTEAFF. The CDR3 region has the DNA TGCAGCGTTGTACCCTCAAGCAGCGGCACGAACACTGAAGCTTTCTTT.

The gene calls are TRBV19 and TRBJ1-2, with 8 bases matching TRBD1. The CDR3 totals 12 residues. CDR1 and CDR2 (germline): LNHDA, SQIVND (reference sequence). The trim removed 5 bases at V and 8 bases at J, leaving 4 bases unmatched. The CDR3 coding sequence is TGTGCCAGTAGTGGACAGGGAGAAGGCTACACCTTC. Its translation: CASSGQGEGYTF.

V usage is TRBV4-1 and J usage is TRBJ2-2; 9 bases align to TRBD1. The length of the CDR3 is 15 residues. The trim removed 5 bases at V and 4 bases at J, leaving 5 bases unmatched. Looked up from germline, CDR1 is MGHRA and CDR2 is YSYEKL. The CDR3, as DNA: TGCGCCAGCAGCAAACAGGGGGCGCCCACCGGGGAGCTGTTTTTT. The encoded protein is CASSKQGAPTGELFF.

This chain connects TRBV2 to TRBJ1-1; D might be TRBD1 (5 bases). Germline CDR1 reads SNHLY; CDR2 reads FYNNEI. The length of the CDR3 is 13 residues. Trimming removed 7 bases at V and 1 base at J, with 10 bases between. In nucleotides, the CDR3 is TGTGCCAGCACCCTGGACAAGAACACTGAAGCTTTCTTT. Encoded protein: CASTLDKNTEAFF.

The sample holds one count of this clone. This chain uses TRBV7-2 with TRBJ1-1; the D gene is possibly TRBD1 (6 bases). The germline CDR1 and CDR2 sequences are SGHTA and FQGNSA. V was clipped by 2 bases and J by 1 base, with 11 bases between them. There are 15 residues in the CDR3. The CDR3 region has the DNA TGTGCCAGCAGCTTAAATTTGGGGGCGAACACTGAAGCTTTCTTT. Translated, it gives CASSLNLGANTEAFF.

Comments on this clone: The sample carries other DNA sequences with the same CDR3. The V gene is TRBV9, the J gene TRBJ2-3; 8 nucleotides line up with TRBD2. V was clipped by 0 bases and J by 2 bases; unmatched bases: 5. The germline gives CDR1 SGDLS, CDR2 YYNGEE. This CDR3 has 16 amino acids. This CDR3 reads CASSVGQRGNTDTQYF. CDR3 in DNA: TGTGCCAGCAGCGTAGGGCAGCGGGGGAACACAGATACGCAGTATTTT.

V is TRBV7-8 and J is TRBJ2-5, with D perhaps TRBD2 (7 bases). The CDR3 is made up of 16 amino acids. Trimming cost V 0 bases and J 5 bases, with 16 bases left between them. Germline V gene lookup returns CDR1 SGHVS and CDR2 FQNEAQ. CDR3 region: CASSLAAGAYWETQYF. CDR3 DNA sequence: TGTGCCAGCAGCTTAGCCGCGGGGGCTTATTGGGAGACCCAGTACTTC. Complete variable domain (other parts from reference TRBV7-8 and TRBJ2-5): GAGVSQSPRYKVAKRGQDVALRCDPISGHVSLFWYQQALGQGPEFLTYFQNEAQLDKSGLPSDRFFAERPEGSVSTLKIQRTQQEDSAVYLCASSLAAGAYWETQYFGPGTRLLVL.

The chain carries TRBV19 and TRBJ1-4; 8 nucleotides align to TRBD1. After removal of 5 bases from V and 4 bases from J, the junction contained 3 bases not matched to a gene. The CDR3 covers 14 residues. CDR1 is LNHDA and CDR2 is SQIVND in the germline V gene (reference sequence). The CDR3: CASSPDRVNEKLFF. Written as DNA, the CDR3 is TGTGCCAGTAGTCCGGACAGGGTTAATGAAAAACTGTTTTTT. Using reference TRBV19 and TRBJ1-4 for the parts outside the CDR3, the full variable domain is DGGITQSPKYLFRKEGQNVTLSCEQNLNHDAMYWYRQDPGQGLRLIYYSQIVNDFQKGDIAEGYSVSREKKESFPLTVTSAQKNPTAFYLCASSPDRVNEKLFFGSGTQLSVL.

The rearrangement links TRBV14 to TRBJ2-2; D remains ambiguous. Trimming cost V 1 base and J 5 bases, with 8 bases left between them. The germline CDR1 and CDR2 sequences are SGHDN and FVKESK. The CDR3 covers 14 residues. The CDR3 is CASSQARQTGELFF. The DNA for the CDR3 is TGTGCCAGCAGCCAAGCTCGTCAGACCGGGGAGCTGTTTTTT. Full variable domain (outside the CDR3, taken from reference TRBV14 and TRBJ2-2): EAGVTQFPSHSVIEKGQTVTLRCDPISGHDNLYWYRRVMGKEIKFLLHFVKESKQDESGMPNNRFLAERTGGTYSTLKVQPAELEDSGVYFCASSQARQTGELFFGEGSRLTVL.

About this clone itself: A junction end diverges from the germline sequence, so it may reflect a read error. This chain links TRBV7-3 with TRBJ2-7, with D perhaps matching TRBD1 (5 bases). The germline gives CDR1 SGHTA, CDR2 FQGTGA. The CDR3 consists of 11 residues. CDR3 protein: CASSLKWGGNF. In DNA, the CDR3 is TGTGCCAGCAGCTTAAAGTGGGGCGGCAACTTC.

The CDR3 here is CASIGQIEAFF. The CDR3 bases are TGTGCCAGCATAGGACAGATTGAAGCTTTCTTT. V is TRBV6-4 and J is TRBJ1-1; TRBD1 might be the D (6 bases). The CDR3 has 11 amino acids. Trimming pared 7 bases from V and 7 bases from J, leaving 10 bases between. The germline gives CDR1 MRHNA, CDR2 SNTAGT.